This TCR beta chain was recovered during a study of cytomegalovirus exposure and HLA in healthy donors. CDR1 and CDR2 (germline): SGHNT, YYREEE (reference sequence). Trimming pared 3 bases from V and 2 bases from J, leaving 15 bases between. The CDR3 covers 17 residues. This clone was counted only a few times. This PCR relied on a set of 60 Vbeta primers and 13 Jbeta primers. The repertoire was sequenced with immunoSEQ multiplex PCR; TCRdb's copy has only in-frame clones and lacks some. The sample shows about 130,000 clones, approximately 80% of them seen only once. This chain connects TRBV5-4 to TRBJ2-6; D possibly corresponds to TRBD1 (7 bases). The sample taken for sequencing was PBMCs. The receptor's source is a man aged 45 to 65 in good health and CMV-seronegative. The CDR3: CASSSSTGRTGANVLTF. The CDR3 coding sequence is TGTGCCAGCAGCTCTTCGACAGGGAGGACTGGGGCCAACGTCCTGACTTTC.